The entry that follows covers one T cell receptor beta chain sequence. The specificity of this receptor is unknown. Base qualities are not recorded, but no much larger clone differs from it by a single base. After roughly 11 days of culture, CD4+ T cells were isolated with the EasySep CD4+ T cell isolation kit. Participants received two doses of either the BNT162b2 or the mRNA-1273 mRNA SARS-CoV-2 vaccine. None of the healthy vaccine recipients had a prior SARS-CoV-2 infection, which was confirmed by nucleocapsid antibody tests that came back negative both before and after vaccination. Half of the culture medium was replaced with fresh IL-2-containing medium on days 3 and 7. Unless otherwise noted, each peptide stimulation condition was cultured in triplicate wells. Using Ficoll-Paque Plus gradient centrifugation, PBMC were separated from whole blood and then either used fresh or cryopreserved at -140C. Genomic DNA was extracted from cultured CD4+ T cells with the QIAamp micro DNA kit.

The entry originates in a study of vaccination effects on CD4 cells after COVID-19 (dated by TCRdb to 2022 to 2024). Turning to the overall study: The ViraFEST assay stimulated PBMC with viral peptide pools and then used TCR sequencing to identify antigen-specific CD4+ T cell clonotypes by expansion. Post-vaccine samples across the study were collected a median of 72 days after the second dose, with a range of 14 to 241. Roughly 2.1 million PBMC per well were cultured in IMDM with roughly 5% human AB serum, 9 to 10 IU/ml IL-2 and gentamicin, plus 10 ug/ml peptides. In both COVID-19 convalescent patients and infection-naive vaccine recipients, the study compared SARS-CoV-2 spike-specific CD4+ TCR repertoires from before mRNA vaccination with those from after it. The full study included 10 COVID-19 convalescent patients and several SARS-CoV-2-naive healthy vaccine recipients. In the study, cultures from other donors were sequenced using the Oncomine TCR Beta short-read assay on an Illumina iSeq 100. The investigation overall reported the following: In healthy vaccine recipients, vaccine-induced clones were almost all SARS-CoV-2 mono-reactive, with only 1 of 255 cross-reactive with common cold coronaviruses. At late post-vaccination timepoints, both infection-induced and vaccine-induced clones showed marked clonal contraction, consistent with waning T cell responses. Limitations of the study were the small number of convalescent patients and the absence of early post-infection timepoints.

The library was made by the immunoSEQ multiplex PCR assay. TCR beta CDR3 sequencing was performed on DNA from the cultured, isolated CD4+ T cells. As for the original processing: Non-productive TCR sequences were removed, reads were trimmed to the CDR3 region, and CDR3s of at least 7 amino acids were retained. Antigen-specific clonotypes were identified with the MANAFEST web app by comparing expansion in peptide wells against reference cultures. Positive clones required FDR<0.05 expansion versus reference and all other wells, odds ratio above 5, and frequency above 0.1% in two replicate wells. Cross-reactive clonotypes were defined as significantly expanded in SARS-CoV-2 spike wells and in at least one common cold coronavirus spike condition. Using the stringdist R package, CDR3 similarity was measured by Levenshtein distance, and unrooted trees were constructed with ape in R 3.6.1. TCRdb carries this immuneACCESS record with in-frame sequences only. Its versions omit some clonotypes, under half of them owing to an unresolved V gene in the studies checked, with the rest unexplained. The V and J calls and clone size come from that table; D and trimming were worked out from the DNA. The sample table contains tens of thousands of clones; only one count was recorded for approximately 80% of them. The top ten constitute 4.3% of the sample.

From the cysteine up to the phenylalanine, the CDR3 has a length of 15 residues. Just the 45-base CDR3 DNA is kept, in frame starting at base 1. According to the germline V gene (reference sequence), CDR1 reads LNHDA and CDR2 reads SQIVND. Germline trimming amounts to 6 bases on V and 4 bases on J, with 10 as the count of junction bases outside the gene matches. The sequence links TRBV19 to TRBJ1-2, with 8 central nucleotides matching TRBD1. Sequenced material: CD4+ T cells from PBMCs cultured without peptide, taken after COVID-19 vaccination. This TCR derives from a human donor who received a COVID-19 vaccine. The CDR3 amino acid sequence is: CASSTNYGTGYGYTF. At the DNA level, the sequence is TGTGCCAGTAGCACCAATTACGGGACAGGCTATGGCTACACCTTC.